This TCR beta chain was captured by sequencing in a study of breast tumors, draining lymph nodes, adjacent tissues. The lymph nodes were axillary draining lymph nodes from breast cancer patients. The CDR3 loop spans 15 amino acids. V was trimmed by 3 bases and J by 0 bases, leaving 12 bases between them. Per germline, CDR1 LGHDT and CDR2 YNNKEL (reference sequence). Study findings and constraints: The data were judged consistent with most tumor T cells coming from lymph node and expanding in tumor. The lymph node origin of tumor T cells was framed as consistent with a hypothesis, not demonstrated. Tumors had less TCR diversity than lymph nodes, more than nontumor tissue.

TCRdb fed the multiplex PCR reads into MiXCR, producing one record per CDR3 protein. This table holds 180,000 or so distinct CDR3 sequences, about 33% found once. In its sample, this clonotype was seen many times. What it recognizes is unknown. Specimen: axillary lymph node tissue. The V call is TRBV3-1, the J call TRBJ2-7; possible D gene TRBD2, 5 bases. The TCR originated in a female donor with breast cancer. Some clones in this sample may be carry-over from other donors' samples. CDR3 amino acids: CASSHISGSSYEQYF. The CDR3 DNA sequence: TGTGCCAGCAGCCATATAAGCGGCAGCTCCTACGAGCAGTACTTC.